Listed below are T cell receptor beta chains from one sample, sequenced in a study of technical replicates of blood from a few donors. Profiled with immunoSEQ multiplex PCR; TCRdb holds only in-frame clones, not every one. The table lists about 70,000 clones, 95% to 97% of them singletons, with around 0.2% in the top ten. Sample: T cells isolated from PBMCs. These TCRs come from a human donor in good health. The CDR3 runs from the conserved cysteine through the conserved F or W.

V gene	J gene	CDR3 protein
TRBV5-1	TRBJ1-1	CASSLGRGRFDTEAFF
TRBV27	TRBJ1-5	CASSLYSGEQPQHF
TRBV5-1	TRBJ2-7	CASSSQPGQGNEQYF
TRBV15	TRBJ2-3	CATSRGLAADNTDTQYF
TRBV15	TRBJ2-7	CATSGYSGNYEQYF
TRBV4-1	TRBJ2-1	CASSLTRVNEQFF
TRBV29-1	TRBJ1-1	CSGIREGTEAFF
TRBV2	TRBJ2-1	CASKRKYGGPYNEQFF
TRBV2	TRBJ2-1	CASSVPSGGNEQFF
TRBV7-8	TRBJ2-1	CASSPHSGGASYNEQFF
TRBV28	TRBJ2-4	CASSLPTSGQNIQYF
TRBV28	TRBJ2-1	CASWRALSYNEQFF
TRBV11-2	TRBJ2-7	CASSSLYEQYF
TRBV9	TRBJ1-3	CASSVGQGALGNTIYF
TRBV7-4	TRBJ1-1	CASSRRTEGEAFF
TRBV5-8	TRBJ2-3	CASSLAISGQGTDTQYF
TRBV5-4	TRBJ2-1	CASSSRTSGYNEQFF
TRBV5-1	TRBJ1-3	CASSFGQGAVGNTIYF
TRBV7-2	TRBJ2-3	CASSLVPLATDTQYF
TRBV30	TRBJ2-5	CAWSTSGQETQYF
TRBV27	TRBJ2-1	CASSSRGYNEQFF
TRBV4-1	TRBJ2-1	CASSNEVDYNEQFF
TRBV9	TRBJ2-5	CASSVDWTGGQETQYF
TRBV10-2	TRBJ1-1	CASSSTGGQTEAFF
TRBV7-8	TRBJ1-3	CASSSSPGQGNTIYF